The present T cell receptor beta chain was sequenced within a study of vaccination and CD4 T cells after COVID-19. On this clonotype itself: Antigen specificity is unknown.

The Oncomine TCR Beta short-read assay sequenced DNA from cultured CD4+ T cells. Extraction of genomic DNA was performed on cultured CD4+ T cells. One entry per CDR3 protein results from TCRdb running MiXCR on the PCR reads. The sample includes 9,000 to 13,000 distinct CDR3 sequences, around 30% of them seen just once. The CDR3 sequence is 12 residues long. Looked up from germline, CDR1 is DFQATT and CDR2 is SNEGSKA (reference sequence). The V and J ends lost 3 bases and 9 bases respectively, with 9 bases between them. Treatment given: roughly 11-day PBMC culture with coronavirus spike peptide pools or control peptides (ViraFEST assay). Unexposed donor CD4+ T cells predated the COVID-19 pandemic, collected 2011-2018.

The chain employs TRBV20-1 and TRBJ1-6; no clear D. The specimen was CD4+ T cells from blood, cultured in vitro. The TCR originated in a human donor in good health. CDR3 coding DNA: TGCAGTGCTAGGGGTGTGGGTTCACCCCTCCACTTT. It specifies CSARGVGSPLHF.